These 31 T cell receptor beta chains share one sample of origin, sequenced in a study of OX40 agonist ivuxolimab in advanced cancers. Profiling relied on immunoSEQ multiplex PCR, and the TCRdb table lists in-frame clones only, not all of them. Of about 12,000 clones listed, approximately 90% are singletons. Sequenced here: CD4+ or CD8+ T cells sorted from blood, sampled in a trial of the OX40 agonist ivuxolimab. The receptors were gathered from an adult with an advanced solid tumor such as melanoma, head and neck, liver or kidney cancer.

This chain uses TRBV13 with TRBJ2-5; D is tentatively TRBD1 or TRBD2 (5 bases each). CDR3 size: 15 residues. Germline values: CDR1 PRHDT, CDR2 FYEKMQ (reference sequence). V lost 1 base and J 4 bases, leaving 13 bases between the germline ends. The CDR3 nucleotides are TGTGCCAGCAGCTTAGAAGTAGCGAGGGGAGAGACCCAGTACTTC. It translates to CASSLEVARGETQYF.

V and J are TRBV7-9 and TRBJ2-5; D ambiguous. The germline gives CDR1 SEHNR, CDR2 FQNEAQ (reference sequence). This CDR3 comprises 12 residues. Trimming took 3 bases from V and 5 from J, leaving 7 bases between them. The CDR3 protein is CASSLGRETQYF. The CDR3 bases are TGTGCCAGCAGCTTGGGTCGGGAGACCCAGTACTTC. Supplemented by reference TRBV7-9 and TRBJ2-5, the full variable domain reads DTGVSQNPRHKITKRGQNVTFRCDPISEHNRLYWYRQTLGQGPEFLTYFQNEAQLEKSRLLSDRFSAERPKGSFSTLEIQRTEQGDSAMYLCASSLGRETQYFGPGTRLLVL.

CDR3 nucleotide sequence: TGTGCCAGCGGTCATGGCGGGGGGGCGGAGACCCAGTACTTC. It encodes CASGHGGGAETQYF. The V call is TRBV9, the J call TRBJ2-5; TRBD2 aligns across 9 bases. This CDR3 is 14 amino acids long. Germline assignment: CDR1 SGDLS and CDR2 YYNGEE. With V trimmed by 7 bases and J by 5 bases, 9 bases remained unmatched.

The chain uses TRBV27 and TRBJ2-2, with 11 bases matching TRBD1. This CDR3 contains 16 residues. The ends lost 1 base at V and 8 bases at J; junction bases unmatched: 6. Germline V lookup: CDR1 MNHEY, CDR2 SMNVEV (reference sequence). For the CDR3, the DNA is TGTGCCAGCAGTTTATTTTGGACAGGGGGCATGGGGGAGCTGTTTTTT. Protein: CASSLFWTGGMGELFF.

The V and J genes are TRBV6-5 and TRBJ2-7; 10 bases agree with TRBD1. The CDR3 is 15 amino acids. Germline V lookup: CDR1 MNHEY, CDR2 SVGAGI. V gave up 2 bases and J gave up 1 base; unmatched junction bases: 2. CDR3 region: CASSYGQGVSYEQYF. DNA for the CDR3: TGTGCCAGCAGTTACGGACAGGGGGTGTCCTACGAGCAGTACTTC.

The chain combines TRBV4-3 with TRBJ1-1; D is possibly TRBD1 (6 bases). CDR3 size: 12 residues. The V and J ends lost 4 bases and 11 bases respectively, with 14 bases between them. CDR1 and CDR2 from the germline V gene are LGHNA and YSLEER. CDR3 DNA: TGCGCCAGCAGCCTAGTACAGGGACGGGCTTTCTTT. This codes for CASSLVQGRAFF.

V is TRBV11-3 and J is TRBJ1-2, with 7 nucleotides matching TRBD1. This CDR3 contains 13 residues. The V gene end was trimmed by 6 bases and the J gene end by 5 bases; junction bases not matched to a gene: 6. Germline CDR1 SGHNT, CDR2 YENEEA. CDR3 residues: CASRPQGWYGYTF. CDR3 nucleotides: TGTGCCAGCAGACCACAGGGGTGGTATGGCTACACCTTC.

V gene TRBV5-1 combines with J gene TRBJ2-2, with 8 nucleotides matching TRBD1. The CDR3 loop spans 18 amino acids. Germline lookup yields CDR1 SGHRS and CDR2 YFSETQ. Trimming removed 2 bases from V and 2 bases from J; junction bases left unmatched: 11. The CDR3 sequence: CASSFRGRTGINTGELFF. In DNA form, the CDR3 reads TGCGCCAGCAGCTTTCGAGGCCGGACAGGGATTAACACCGGGGAGCTGTTTTTT.

The chain combines TRBV9 with TRBJ2-1; D could derive from TRBD1 or TRBD2 (5 bases each). V was trimmed by 0 bases and J by 4 bases, leaving 11 bases between them. Germline CDR1 SGDLS, CDR2 YYNGEE. The length of the CDR3 is 15 residues. The CDR3 DNA is TGTGCCAGCAGCGTAGAGGGGACCAGTTACAATGAGCAGTTCTTC. Protein: CASSVEGTSYNEQFF.

The chain combines TRBV6-5 with TRBJ2-1; D is possibly TRBD2 (6 bases). Trimming pared 4 bases from V and 0 bases from J, leaving 10 bases between. CDR1 is MNHEY, CDR2 SVGAGI, per germline. The CDR3 covers 15 residues. DNA for the CDR3: TGTGCCAGCAGTTGGACTACAAGCTCCTACAATGAGCAGTTCTTC. Translated: CASSWTTSSYNEQFF.

This rearrangement joins TRBV7-3 to TRBJ2-1; D not resolved. This CDR3 spans 11 amino acids. Germline values: CDR1 SGHTA, CDR2 FQGTGA. Between the trimmed V and J ends, which lost 1 base and 8 bases, there was a span of 3 bases. The CDR3 DNA sequence: TGTGCCAGCAGCTTAATGGATGAGCAGTTCTTC. It yields the protein CASSLMDEQFF.

The rearrangement joins TRBV7-8 to TRBJ2-7, with 8 bases aligning to TRBD2. The CDR3 loop spans 15 amino acids. V shed 6 bases, J shed 7 bases, and the junction held 14 bases outside the gene matches. The germline gives CDR1 SGHVS, CDR2 FQNEAQ. Here the CDR3 DNA reads TGTGCCAGCAGTTTGGGGCCGGCCACTAGCGGAGAGCAGTACTTC. Its translation is CASSLGPATSGEQYF.

The chain uses TRBV6-5 and TRBJ1-2, with D possibly matching TRBD1 (5 bases). The V gene lost 5 bases and the J gene lost 0 bases, with 13 bases spanning the gap. The V gene's germline CDR1 is MNHEY and CDR2 SVGAGI. The CDR3 extends over 15 amino acids. The CDR3 is CASSLGLTANYGYTF. CDR3 bases: TGTGCCAGCAGTCTGGGACTTACCGCTAACTATGGCTACACCTTC.

J is TRBJ2-7 and V is TRBV2, with 7 nucleotides matching TRBD1. CDR1 SNHLY and CDR2 FYNNEI come from the germline V gene. V lost 6 bases to trimming and J lost 2 bases; unmatched junction nucleotides: 7. The CDR3 extends over 14 amino acids. Here the CDR3 reads CASSEGQFTYEQYF. The CDR3 nucleotides read TGTGCCAGCAGCGAGGGACAGTTCACCTACGAGCAGTACTTC.

The chain links TRBV6-5 to TRBJ2-2; D not certain. This CDR3 has 15 amino acids. Germline V gives CDR1 MNHEY, CDR2 SVGAGI. V lost 4 bases, J lost 2 bases, and 11 bases lay in between. The CDR3 nucleotides are TGTGCCAGCAGTTTGTGGGCTCTTAACACCGGGGAGCTGTTTTTT. It yields the protein CASSLWALNTGELFF.

The chain carries TRBV9 and TRBJ2-1, with D perhaps matching TRBD2 (7 bases). The CDR3 spans 16 residues. Germline V gives CDR1 SGDLS, CDR2 YYNGEE. V dropped 0 bases and J dropped 5 bases, with 15 bases sitting between them. CDR3 in DNA: TGTGCCAGCAGCGTAGAGGGGGGAGGGATCCACAATGAGCAGTTCTTC. Translation: CASSVEGGGIHNEQFF.

The chain has TRBV5-4 and TRBJ1-2, with a possible D match to TRBD1 (5 bases). Germline lookup yields CDR1 SGHNT and CDR2 YYREEE (reference sequence). This CDR3 is built from 15 residues. Trimming shortened V by 3 bases and J by 1 base, and 13 bases separated the two germline ends. CDR3 DNA sequence: TGTGCCAGCAGCTCCGGGACCGCGATTAACTATGGCTACACCTTC. Residues: CASSSGTAINYGYTF. The entire variable domain, with the rest obtained from reference TRBV5-4 and TRBJ1-2, is as follows: ETGVTQSPTHLIKTRGQQVTLRCSSQSGHNTVSWYQQALGQGPQFIFQYYREEENGRGNFPPRFSGLQFPNYSSELNVNALELDDSALYLCASSSGTAINYGYTFGSGTRLTVV.

The rearrangement uses TRBV27 and TRBJ1-6, with 9 bases lining up with TRBD1. V trimming: 2 bases; J trimming: 6 bases; junction bases outside the gene matches: 5. There are 16 residues in the CDR3. Germline-derived CDR1 and CDR2 are MNHEY and SMNVEV (reference sequence). CDR3 DNA sequence: TGTGCCAGCAGTTTACCCCACAGGGGGCCTAATTCACCCCTCCACTTT. As protein: CASSLPHRGPNSPLHF.

A remark on this clone: The junction differs from germline at one of its ends, possibly a read error. In the same sample, other DNA sequences code for this CDR3. This rearrangement joins TRBV5-6 to TRBJ2-7; TRBD2 agrees at 8 bases. This CDR3 spans 13 amino acids. Per germline, CDR1 SGHDT and CDR2 YYEEEE. The DNA of the CDR3 is TGCGCCAGCAGCTTAGCGGGACCCTACGAGCAGTACTTC. This translates into CASSLAGPYEQYF.

V usage is TRBV5-6 and J usage is TRBJ1-1, with D unresolved. Germline-derived CDR1 and CDR2 are SGHDT and YYEEEE. This CDR3 comprises 13 residues. Trimming stripped 4 bases from V and 0 bases from J, with 7 bases between. For the CDR3, the DNA is TGTGCCAGCAGCATGACACTGAACACTGAAGCTTTCTTT. As protein: CASSMTLNTEAFF.

J is TRBJ1-1 and V is TRBV4-1; possible D gene TRBD1, 5 bases. Germline assignment: CDR1 MGHRA and CDR2 YSYEKL. This CDR3 region has 19 residues. V lost 2 bases and J lost 6, with 28 bases in between. CDR3 sequence reads: CASSQRGWGRNRRGAEAFF. DNA for the CDR3: TGCGCCAGCAGCCAACGGGGGTGGGGCAGAAACCGCCGCGGCGCTGAAGCTTTCTTT.

The V and J genes are TRBV19 and TRBJ1-1, with 8 bases identical to TRBD1. Looked up from germline, CDR1 is LNHDA and CDR2 is SQIVND (reference sequence). V gave up 7 bases and J gave up 3 bases; unmatched junction bases: 10. This CDR3 has 15 amino acids. This chain's CDR3 is CASTARAQGDTEAFF. CDR3 coding DNA: TGTGCCAGTACCGCACGGGCACAGGGGGACACTGAAGCTTTCTTT.

The chain joins TRBV9 to TRBJ1-5, with D possibly matching TRBD1 (5 bases). V shed 2 bases and J shed 6 bases, with 12 bases lying between them. The CDR3 has 14 residues. Germline-derived CDR1 and CDR2 are SGDLS and YYNGEE. The CDR3 DNA reads TGTGCCAGCAGCGTCGGAGGGGTAGGTCAGCCCCAGCATTTT. Translated: CASSVGGVGQPQHF.

This sequence joins TRBV30 and TRBJ2-1; 8 bases match TRBD2. After removal of 2 bases from V and 4 bases from J, the junction contained 10 bases not matched to a gene. CDR1 and CDR2 from the germline V gene are GTSNPN and SVGIG (reference sequence). The CDR3 covers 16 residues. The CDR3 DNA reads as TGTGCCTGGAGTAAAACCGGGACTAGGGGTTACAATGAGCAGTTCTTC. Amino acid sequence: CAWSKTGTRGYNEQFF.

This clone was observed once. V and J are TRBV11-2 and TRBJ1-1; D perhaps matches TRBD1 (5 bases). The CDR3 runs 13 residues. CDR1 SGHAT and CDR2 FQNNGV come from the germline V gene. Trimming shortened V by 5 bases and J by 5 bases, and 12 bases separated the two germline ends. In DNA form, the CDR3 reads TGTGCCAGCAGCCCGAAGGCAGGGACTGAAGCTTTCTTT. Residues: CASSPKAGTEAFF.

The chain links TRBV29-1 to TRBJ2-7, with unresolved D. This CDR3 has 12 residues. Trimming pared 0 bases from V and 3 bases from J, leaving 6 bases between. Per germline, CDR1 SQVTM and CDR2 ANQGSEA. CDR3 region: CSVEDQDYEQYF. Here the CDR3 DNA reads TGCAGCGTTGAAGATCAAGACTACGAGCAGTACTTC.

The genes are TRBV19 and TRBJ2-3; no clear D gene. CDR3 length: 15 residues. The ends were cut back, 3 bases at V and 2 bases at J, with 12 bases in the middle. The germline gives CDR1 LNHDA, CDR2 SQIVND (reference sequence). The DNA for the CDR3 is TGTGCCAGTAGTATGCTCGTCAAGGACACAGATACGCAGTATTTT. Translation: CASSMLVKDTDTQYF. The complete variable domain, with remaining parts taken from reference TRBV19 and TRBJ2-3, reads DGGITQSPKYLFRKEGQNVTLSCEQNLNHDAMYWYRQDPGQGLRLIYYSQIVNDFQKGDIAEGYSVSREKKESFPLTVTSAQKNPTAFYLCASSMLVKDTDTQYFGPGTRLTVL.

The rearrangement uses TRBV7-9 and TRBJ1-4; D remains unclear. Germline-derived CDR1 and CDR2 are SEHNR and FQNEAQ (reference sequence). There are 14 residues in the CDR3. The ends were cut back, 5 bases at V and 0 bases at J, with 7 bases in the middle. CDR3 region: CASSPTATNEKLFF. In nucleotides, the CDR3 is TGTGCCAGCAGCCCCACGGCAACTAATGAAAAACTGTTTTTT. The variable domain in full, with the rest retrieved from reference TRBV7-9 and TRBJ1-4, is DTGVSQNPRHKITKRGQNVTFRCDPISEHNRLYWYRQTLGQGPEFLTYFQNEAQLEKSRLLSDRFSAERPKGSFSTLEIQRTEQGDSAMYLCASSPTATNEKLFFGSGTQLSVL.

The chain combines TRBV6-1 with TRBJ2-7; 10 nucleotides line up with TRBD2. CDR3 length: 16 residues. CDR1 and CDR2 from the germline V gene are MNHNS and SASEGT. J lost 0 bases, V lost 0 bases, and 2 bases had no gene match. CDR3 sequence (DNA): TGTGCCAGCAGTGAAGCGACTAGCGGGTACTCCTACGAGCAGTACTTC. It specifies CASSEATSGYSYEQYF.

Comments on this clone: One base away lies a much larger clone, so this may be a sequencing read error. In the same sample, other DNA sequences code for this CDR3. V and J are TRBV7-9 and TRBJ1-1; 7 bases match TRBD1. Germline lookup yields CDR1 SEHNR and CDR2 FQNEAQ (reference sequence). The CDR3 sequence is 15 residues long. The CDR3 DNA sequence: TGCGCCAGCAGCTTTTTCGGGACAGCGAACACTGAAGCTTTCTTT. It translates to CASSFFGTANTEAFF.

The rearrangement joins TRBV19 to TRBJ2-6; 9 nucleotides align to TRBD1. The CDR3 loop spans 19 amino acids. Trimming cost V 0 bases and J 1 base; bases outside gene matches: 7. The germline gives CDR1 LNHDA, CDR2 SQIVND (reference sequence). The CDR3 bases are TGTGCCAGTAGTATAGAACCGGGACAGGGCCCATCTGGGGCCAACGTCCTGACTTTC. Protein: CASSIEPGQGPSGANVLTF.